The sequence of this T cell receptor (beta chain) was determined in a study of T cells in Graves' hyperthyroidism and ophthalmopathy. The wider study: Peripheral blood was collected at initial diagnosis, before any treatment.

The V gene end was trimmed by 5 bases and the J gene end by 2 bases; junction bases not matched to a gene: 7. The germline gives CDR1 MDHEN, CDR2 SYDVKM. This CDR3 comprises 15 residues. This clonotype was seen many times. What it binds is not known. The study, taken as a whole, reports: Before onset, by a median of about seven months, the model predicted ophthalmopathy. Through a model of 13 V-J features, ophthalmopathy was separated from stable hyperthyroidism. Most clonotypes expanded in thyroid above 0.001 were likewise present in blood.

From RNA transcripts, TCR beta CDR3 regions were amplified. The TCR CDR3 first-round RT-PCR relied on the HTBI primer set. TCRdb re-called the multiplex PCR reads through MiXCR, storing one row per CDR3 protein. The sample records around 620,000 distinct CDR3 sequences, about 17% being singletons. The specimen was blood. The receptor was isolated from a woman in her 30s with Graves' hyperthyroidism. The chain recombines TRBV28 with TRBJ2-3; 7 nucleotides align to TRBD2. CDR3 bases: TGTGCCAGCAGTCCCCTAGCGGACTTCACAGATACGCAGTATTTT. The encoded protein is CASSPLADFTDTQYF.